This T cell receptor beta chain stems from a study of blood T cell repertoires in COVID-19. As for the study in general: Samples came from the United States, Italy and Spain, spanning acute and convalescent COVID-19. PBMCs, B-cell-depleted T cells, or T cells provided the cDNA or gDNA that made up the material.

In the authors' workflow: Scientists estimated how many nucleated cells there were by amplifying reference gene primers. The method was immunoSEQ multiplex PCR; TCRdb's version includes in-frame clones alone and lacks a portion of them. V and J calls plus clone size are reproduced from that table; the DNA served to infer D and trimming. The table records some 130,000 clones, roughly 88% of them present only once. V trimming: 7 bases; J trimming: 3 bases; junction bases outside the gene matches: 11. Germline CDR1 is SGHTA and CDR2 is FQGNSA. The CDR3 has 15 residues. The receptor was isolated from a man between 45 and 60 years old with acute or convalescent COVID-19. The chain uses TRBV7-2 and TRBJ1-2, with TRBD1 identical over 7 bases. Specimen: peripheral blood. As DNA, the CDR3 is TGTGCCAGCATCCCCTACAGGGGAAGGGACTATGGCTACACCTTC. Protein: CASIPYRGRDYGYTF.